This T cell receptor beta chain came from a study of blood T cell repertoires in COVID-19. Germline-derived CDR1 and CDR2 are SGHRS and YFSETQ. This CDR3 is built from 14 residues. V shed 3 bases, J shed 2 bases, and the junction held 1 base outside the gene matches. Clones were sequenced by immunoSEQ multiplex PCR, and TCRdb holds only the in-frame ones, with some missing. The data show around 300,000 clones, with around four fifths seen just once and over 8.5% held by the top ten. The receptor was isolated from a woman between 50 and 59 years old who had recovered from COVID-19. The sample taken for sequencing was peripheral blood. The genes are TRBV5-1 and TRBJ2-3; 9 bases agree with TRBD2. In nucleotides, the CDR3 is TGCGCCAGCAGCTCTAGCGGGGCCACAGATACGCAGTATTTT. This translates into CASSSSGATDTQYF.